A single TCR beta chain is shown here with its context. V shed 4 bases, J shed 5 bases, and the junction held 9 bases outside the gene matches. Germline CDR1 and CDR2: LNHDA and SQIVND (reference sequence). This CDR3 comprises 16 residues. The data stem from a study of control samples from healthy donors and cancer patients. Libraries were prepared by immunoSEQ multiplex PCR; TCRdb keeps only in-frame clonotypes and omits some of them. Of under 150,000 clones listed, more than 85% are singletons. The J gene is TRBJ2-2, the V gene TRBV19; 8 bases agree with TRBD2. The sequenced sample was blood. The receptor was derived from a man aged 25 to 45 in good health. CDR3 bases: TGTGCCAGTAGTACCCCCCCCGGGGGGGGGACCGGGGAGCTGTTTTTT. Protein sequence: CASSTPPGGGTGELFF.